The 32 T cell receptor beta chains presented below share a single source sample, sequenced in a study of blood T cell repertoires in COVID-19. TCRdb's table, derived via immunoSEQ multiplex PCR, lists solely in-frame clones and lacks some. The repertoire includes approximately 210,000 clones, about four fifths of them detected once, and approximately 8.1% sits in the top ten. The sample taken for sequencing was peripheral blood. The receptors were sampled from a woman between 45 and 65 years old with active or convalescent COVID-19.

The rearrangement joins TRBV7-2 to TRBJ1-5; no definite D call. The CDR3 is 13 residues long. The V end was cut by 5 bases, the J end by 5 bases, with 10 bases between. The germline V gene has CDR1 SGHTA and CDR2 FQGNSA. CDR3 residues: CASSPAGYQPQHF. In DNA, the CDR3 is TGTGCCAGCAGCCCAGCGGGGTATCAGCCCCAGCATTTT.

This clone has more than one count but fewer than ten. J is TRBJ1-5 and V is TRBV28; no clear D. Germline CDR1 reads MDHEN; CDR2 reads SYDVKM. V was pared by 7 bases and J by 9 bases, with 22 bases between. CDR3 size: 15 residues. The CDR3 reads CASKETARRLGPQHF. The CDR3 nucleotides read TGTGCCAGCAAGGAAACAGCCAGACGATTAGGGCCCCAGCATTTT.

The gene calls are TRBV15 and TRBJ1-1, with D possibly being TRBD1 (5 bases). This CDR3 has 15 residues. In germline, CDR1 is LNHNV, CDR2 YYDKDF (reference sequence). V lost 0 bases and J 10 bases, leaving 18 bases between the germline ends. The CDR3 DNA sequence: TGTGCCACCAGCAGAGAGTTGACAGATACCTCCGGAGCTTTCTTT. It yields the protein CATSRELTDTSGAFF.

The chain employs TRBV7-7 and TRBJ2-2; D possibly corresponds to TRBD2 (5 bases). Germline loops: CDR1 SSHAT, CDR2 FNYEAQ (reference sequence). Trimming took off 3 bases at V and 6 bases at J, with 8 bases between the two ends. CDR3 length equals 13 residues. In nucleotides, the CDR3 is TGTGCCAGCAGCTTTTCTAGCCCCGGGGAGCTGTTTTTT. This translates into CASSFSSPGELFF.

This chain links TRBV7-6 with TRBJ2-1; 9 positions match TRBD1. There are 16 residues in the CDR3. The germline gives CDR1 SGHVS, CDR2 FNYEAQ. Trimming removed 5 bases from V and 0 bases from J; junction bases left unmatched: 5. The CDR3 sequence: CASSGQGMGSYNEQFF. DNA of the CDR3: TGTGCCAGCAGCGGACAGGGGATGGGCTCCTACAATGAGCAGTTCTTC.

The CDR3 DNA reads TGTGCCAGCAGTTTGAGCGGAAAGAACGAGCAGTACGTC. Protein: CASSLSGKNEQYV. This rearrangement joins TRBV12-3 or TRBV12-4 to TRBJ2-7; TRBD2 is a possible D gene (5 bases). Trimming removed 3 bases at V and 5 bases at J, with 11 bases between. The CDR3 runs 13 residues.

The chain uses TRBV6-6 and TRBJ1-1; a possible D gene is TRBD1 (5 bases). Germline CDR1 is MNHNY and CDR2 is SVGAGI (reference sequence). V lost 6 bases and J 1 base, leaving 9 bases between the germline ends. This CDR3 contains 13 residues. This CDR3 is CASSPGQNTEAFF. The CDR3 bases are TGTGCCAGCAGCCCCGGACAGAACACTGAAGCTTTCTTT.

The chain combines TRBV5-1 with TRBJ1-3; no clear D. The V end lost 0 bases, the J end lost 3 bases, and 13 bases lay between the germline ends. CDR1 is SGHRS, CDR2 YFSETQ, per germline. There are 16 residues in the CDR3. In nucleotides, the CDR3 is TGCGCCAGCAGCTTGGCCGGGTCTTCACGTGGAAACACCATATATTTT. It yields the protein CASSLAGSSRGNTIYF.

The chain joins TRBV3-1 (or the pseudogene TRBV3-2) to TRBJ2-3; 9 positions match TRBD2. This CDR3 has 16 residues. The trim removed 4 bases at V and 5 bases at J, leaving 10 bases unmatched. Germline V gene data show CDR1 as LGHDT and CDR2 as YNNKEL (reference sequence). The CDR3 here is CASSRRGGGAEDTQYF. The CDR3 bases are TGTGCCAGCAGCCGGCGGGGCGGGGGGGCGGAAGATACGCAGTATTTT.

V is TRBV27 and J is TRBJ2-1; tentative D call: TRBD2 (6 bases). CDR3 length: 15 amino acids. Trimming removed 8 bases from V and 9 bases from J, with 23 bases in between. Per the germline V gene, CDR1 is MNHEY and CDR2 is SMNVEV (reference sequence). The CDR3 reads CASRIRERGWGEQFF. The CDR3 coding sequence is TGTGCCAGCCGAATACGGGAGAGGGGTTGGGGTGAGCAGTTCTTC.

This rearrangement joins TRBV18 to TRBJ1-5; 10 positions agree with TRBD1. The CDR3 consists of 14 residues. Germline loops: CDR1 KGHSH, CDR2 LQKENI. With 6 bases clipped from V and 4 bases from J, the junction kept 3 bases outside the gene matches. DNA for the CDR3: TGTGCCAGCTCGCGGGACAGGGGAAATCAGCCCCAGCATTTT. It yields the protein CASSRDRGNQPQHF.

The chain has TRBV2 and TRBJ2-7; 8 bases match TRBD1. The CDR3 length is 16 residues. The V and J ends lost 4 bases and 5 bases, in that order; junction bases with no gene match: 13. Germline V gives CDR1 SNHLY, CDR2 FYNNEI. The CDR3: CASSVAWDRSRNEQYF. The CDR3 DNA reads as TGTGCCAGCAGTGTCGCGTGGGACAGGTCCAGGAACGAGCAGTACTTC.

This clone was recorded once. The CDR3 here is CAIGTSGSTDTQYF. The CDR3 region has the DNA TGTGCCATCGGGACTAGCGGGAGCACAGATACGCAGTATTTT. The gene calls are TRBV10-3 and TRBJ2-3; 12 bases are shared with TRBD2. Per the germline V gene, CDR1 is ENHRY and CDR2 is SYGVKD. Trimming took 8 bases from V and 0 from J; bases not matched to a gene: 0. This CDR3 contains 14 residues.

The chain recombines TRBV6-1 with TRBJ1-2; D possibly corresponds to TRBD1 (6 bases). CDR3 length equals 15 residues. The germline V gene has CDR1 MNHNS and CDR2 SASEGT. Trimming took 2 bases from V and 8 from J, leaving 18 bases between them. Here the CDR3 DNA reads TGTGCCAGCAGTGAACCCGCGACAGGCTTGGGCGGCTACACCTTC. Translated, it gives CASSEPATGLGGYTF.

The CDR3 DNA sequence: TGCGCCAGCAGGCCCCACAGGGACAGGGGGGTTTTGGACACCGGGGAGCTGTTTTTT. Amino acid sequence: CASRPHRDRGVLDTGELFF. The gene calls are TRBV4-1 and TRBJ2-2, with TRBD1 identical over 11 bases. This CDR3 contains 19 residues. The germline gives CDR1 MGHRA, CDR2 YSYEKL. With V trimmed by 6 bases and J by 3 bases, 15 bases remained unmatched.

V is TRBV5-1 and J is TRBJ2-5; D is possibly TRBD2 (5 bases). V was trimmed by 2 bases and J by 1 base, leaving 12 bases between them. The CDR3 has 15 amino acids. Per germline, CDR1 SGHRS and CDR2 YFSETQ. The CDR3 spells CASSFGGTPQETQYF. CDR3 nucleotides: TGCGCCAGCAGCTTTGGAGGCACTCCCCAAGAGACCCAGTACTTC. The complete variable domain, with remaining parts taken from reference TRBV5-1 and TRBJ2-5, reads KAGVTQTPRYLIKTRGQQVTLSCSPISGHRSVSWYQQTPGQGLQFLFEYFSETQRNKGNFPGRFSGRQFSNSRSEMNVSTLELGDSALYLCASSFGGTPQETQYFGPGTRLLVL.

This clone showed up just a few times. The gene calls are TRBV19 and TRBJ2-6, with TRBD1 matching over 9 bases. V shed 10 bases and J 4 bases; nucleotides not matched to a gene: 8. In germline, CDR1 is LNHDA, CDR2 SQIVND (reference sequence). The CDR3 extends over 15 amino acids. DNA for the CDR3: TGTGCCACCGGGACAGGGACCGTCGGGGCCAACGTCCTGACTTTC. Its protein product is CATGTGTVGANVLTF.

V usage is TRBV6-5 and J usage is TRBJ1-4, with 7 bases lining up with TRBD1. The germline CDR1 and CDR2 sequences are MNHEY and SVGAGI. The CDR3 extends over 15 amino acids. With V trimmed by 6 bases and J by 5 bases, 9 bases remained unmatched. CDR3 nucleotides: TGTGCCAGCAGGCAAAGACAGGGTCACAATGAAAAACTGTTTTTT. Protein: CASRQRQGHNEKLFF.

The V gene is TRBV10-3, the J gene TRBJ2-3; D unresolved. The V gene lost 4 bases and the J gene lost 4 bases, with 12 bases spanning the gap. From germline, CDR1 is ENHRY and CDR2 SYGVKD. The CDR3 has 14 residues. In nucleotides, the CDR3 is TGTGCCATCAGTGTCCTGGAGCATGCAGATACGCAGTATTTT. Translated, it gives CAISVLEHADTQYF.

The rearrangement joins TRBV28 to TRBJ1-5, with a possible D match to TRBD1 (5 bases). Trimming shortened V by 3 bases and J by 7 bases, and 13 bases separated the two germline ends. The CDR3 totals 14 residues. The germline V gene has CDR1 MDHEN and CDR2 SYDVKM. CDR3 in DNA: TGTGCCAGCAGTTTGTTCAGGGTTAGCCAGCCCCAGCATTTT. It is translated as CASSLFRVSQPQHF.

This chain's CDR3 is CSALRGYEQYV. The CDR3 nucleotides are TGCAGTGCTTTAAGGGGTTACGAGCAGTACGTC. The chain has TRBV20-1 and TRBJ2-7; tentative D call: TRBD1 (5 bases). Germline CDR1 is DFQATT and CDR2 is SNEGSKA (reference sequence). V lost 5 bases and J lost 4, with 9 bases in between. This CDR3 comprises 11 residues.

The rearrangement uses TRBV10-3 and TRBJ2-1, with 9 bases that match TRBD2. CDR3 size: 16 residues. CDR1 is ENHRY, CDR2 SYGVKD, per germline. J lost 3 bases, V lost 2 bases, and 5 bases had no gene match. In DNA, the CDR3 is TGTGCCATCAGTGAGGGGGCTAGCGGGGACTACAATGAGCAGTTCTTC. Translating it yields CAISEGASGDYNEQFF.

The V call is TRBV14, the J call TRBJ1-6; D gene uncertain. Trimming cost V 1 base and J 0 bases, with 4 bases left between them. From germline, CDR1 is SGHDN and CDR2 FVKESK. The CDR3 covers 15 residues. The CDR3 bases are TGTGCCAGCAGCCAAGCGGGCTCCTATAATTCACCCCTCCACTTT. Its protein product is CASSQAGSYNSPLHF.

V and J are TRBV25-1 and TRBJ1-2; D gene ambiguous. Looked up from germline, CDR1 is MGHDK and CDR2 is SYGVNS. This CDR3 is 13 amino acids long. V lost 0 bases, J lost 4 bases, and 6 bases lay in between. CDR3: CASSEYSFYGYTF. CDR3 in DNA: TGTGCCAGCAGTGAATATTCCTTCTATGGCTACACCTTC.

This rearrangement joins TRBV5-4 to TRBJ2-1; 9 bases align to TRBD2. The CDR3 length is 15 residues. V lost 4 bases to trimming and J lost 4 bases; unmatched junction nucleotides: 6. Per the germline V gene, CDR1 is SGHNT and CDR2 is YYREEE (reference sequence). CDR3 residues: CASSSPSGAYNEQFF. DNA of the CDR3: TGTGCCAGCAGCAGCCCTAGCGGGGCTTACAATGAGCAGTTCTTC.

The CDR3 sequence is CASGRPGTETTLSNSNQPQHF. The CDR3 DNA reads as TGTGCTAGTGGTCGCCCCGGGACAGAAACAACCCTATCAAATAGCAATCAGCCCCAGCATTTT. The rearrangement links TRBV12-5 to TRBJ1-5, with 7 positions matching TRBD1. J lost 0 bases, V lost 5 bases, and 22 bases had no gene match. This CDR3 has 21 amino acids. From germline, CDR1 is LGHNT and CDR2 FRNRAP.

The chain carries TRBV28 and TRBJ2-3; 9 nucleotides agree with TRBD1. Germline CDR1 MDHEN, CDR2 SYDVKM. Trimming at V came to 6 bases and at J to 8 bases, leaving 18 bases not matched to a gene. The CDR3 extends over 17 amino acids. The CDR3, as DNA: TGTGCCAGCAGCCTGTCTATTCCGGGACAGGGTAAAGGTACGCAGTATTTT. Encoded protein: CASSLSIPGQGKGTQYF.

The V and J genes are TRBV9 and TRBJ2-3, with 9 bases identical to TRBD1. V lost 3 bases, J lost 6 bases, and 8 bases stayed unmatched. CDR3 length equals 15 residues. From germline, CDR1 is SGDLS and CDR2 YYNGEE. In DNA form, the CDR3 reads TGTGCCAGCAGCGACGGGACAGGGAGGGGGGATACGCAGTATTTT. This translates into CASSDGTGRGDTQYF.

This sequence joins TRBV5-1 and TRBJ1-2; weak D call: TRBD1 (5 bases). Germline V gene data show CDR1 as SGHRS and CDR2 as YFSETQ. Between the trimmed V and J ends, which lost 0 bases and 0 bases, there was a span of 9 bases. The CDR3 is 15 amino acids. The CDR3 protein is CASSLEAGSNYGYTF. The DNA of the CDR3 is TGCGCCAGCAGCTTGGAAGCAGGGTCTAACTATGGCTACACCTTC.

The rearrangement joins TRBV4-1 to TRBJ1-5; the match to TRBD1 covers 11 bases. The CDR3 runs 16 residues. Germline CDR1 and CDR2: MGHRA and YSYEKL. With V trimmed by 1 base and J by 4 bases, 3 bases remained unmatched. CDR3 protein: CASSQAGQGGNQPQHF. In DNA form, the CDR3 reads TGCGCCAGCAGCCAAGCGGGACAGGGGGGAAATCAGCCCCAGCATTTT.

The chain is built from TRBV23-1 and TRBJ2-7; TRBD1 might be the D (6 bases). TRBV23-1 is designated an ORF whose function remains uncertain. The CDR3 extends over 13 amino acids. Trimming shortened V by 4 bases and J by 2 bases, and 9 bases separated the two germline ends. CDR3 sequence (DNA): TGCGCCAGCAGTCCGGGACAAACCTACGAGCAGTACGTC. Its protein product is CASSPGQTYEQYV.

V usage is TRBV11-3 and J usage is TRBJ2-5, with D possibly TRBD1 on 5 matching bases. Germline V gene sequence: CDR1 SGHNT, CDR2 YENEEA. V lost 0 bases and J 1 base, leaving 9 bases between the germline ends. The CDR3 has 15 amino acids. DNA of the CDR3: TGTGCCAGCAGCTTAGAGGGGCAGGGCCAAGAGACCCAGTACTTC. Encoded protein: CASSLEGQGQETQYF.